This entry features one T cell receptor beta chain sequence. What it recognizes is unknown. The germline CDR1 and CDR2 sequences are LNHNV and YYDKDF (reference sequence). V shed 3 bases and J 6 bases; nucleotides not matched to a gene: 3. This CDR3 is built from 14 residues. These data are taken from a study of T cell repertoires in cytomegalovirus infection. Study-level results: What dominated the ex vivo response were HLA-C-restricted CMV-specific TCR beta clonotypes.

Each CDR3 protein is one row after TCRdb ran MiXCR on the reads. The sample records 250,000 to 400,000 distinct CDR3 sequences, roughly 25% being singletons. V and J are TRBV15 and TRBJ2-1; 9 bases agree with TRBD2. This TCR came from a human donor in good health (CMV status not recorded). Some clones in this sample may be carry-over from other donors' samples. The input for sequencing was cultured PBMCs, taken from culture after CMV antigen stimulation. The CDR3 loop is CATSRAGGGNEQFF. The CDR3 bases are TGTGCCACCAGCAGGGCGGGAGGGGGCAATGAGCAGTTCTTC.